This T cell receptor beta chain derives from a study of vaccination effects on CD4 cells after COVID-19. The CDR3 is 12 residues long. J gave up 8 bases and V 6 bases, and 6 bases lay outside the gene matches. Germline CDR1 is KGHSH and CDR2 is LQKENI. Generated by immunoSEQ multiplex PCR, the TCRdb table keeps only in-frame clones and is missing some. The data hold 45,000 or so clones, with approximately 74% observed a single time. Isolation of CD4+ T cells took place after 10 days of culture. This clone was counted between two and nine times. The antigen is not known. This chain joins TRBV18 and TRBJ1-2, with 7 bases that match TRBD1. The specimen comprised CD4+ T cells from PBMCs cultured without peptide, sampled before COVID-19 vaccination. The sequence was obtained from a human donor who had a prior SARS-CoV-2 infection. Here the CDR3 reads CASSLDRDGYTF. The CDR3 DNA is TGTGCCAGCTCCCTAGACAGGGACGGCTACACCTTC. The full variable domain, its missing parts supplied by reference TRBV18 and TRBJ1-2, is NAGVMQNPRHLVRRRGQEARLRCSPMKGHSHVYWYRQLPEEGLKFMVYLQKENIIDESGMPKERFSAEFPKEGPSILRIQQVVRGDSAAYFCASSLDRDGYTFGSGTRLTVV.